The clone carrying this TCR beta chain was seen many times. Its antigen is as yet unknown. The investigators amplified TCR beta CDR3 regions from RNA transcripts. The HTBI primer set served for first-round RT-PCR of the TCR CDR3. TCRdb reprocessed the multiplex PCR reads via MiXCR and lists one record per CDR3 protein. Found here are a few hundred thousand distinct CDR3 sequences, 14% of them singletons; the top ten hold 5.8%. These data belong to a study of T cells in Graves' hyperthyroidism and ophthalmopathy. Overall study results and limits: Ophthalmopathy was distinguished from stable hyperthyroidism by 13 V-J signatures.

Germline CDR1 is SGDLS and CDR2 is YYNGEE. V was cut by 0 bases and J by 4 bases, with 11 bases left in between. The CDR3 is made up of 15 amino acids. The sample comprised blood. The sequence was obtained from a woman in her 30s with Graves' hyperthyroidism that later progressed to Graves' ophthalmopathy. The chain joins TRBV9 to TRBJ2-1; D is unresolved. The CDR3 DNA sequence: TGTGCCAGCAGCGTAGATGACGGCATATACAATGAGCAGTTCTTC. Its translation is CASSVDDGIYNEQFF.